The 24 T cell receptor beta chains below were found in one sample sequenced in a study of shared clonotypes between healthy human individuals. Sequencing used immunoSEQ multiplex PCR; TCRdb keeps in-frame clones, though not all of them. The sample contains more than 900,000 clones, approximately 80% of which appear only once. Input material: memory CD4+ T cells from PBMCs. This sample's subset: CD45RA-negative fraction. The receptors were sampled from a man between 18 and 35 years old in good health. Some clones in this sample may be carry-over from other donors' samples.

This chain connects TRBV28 to TRBJ2-7; D perhaps matches TRBD1 (5 bases). The CDR3 spans 13 residues. The germline gives CDR1 MDHEN, CDR2 SYDVKM. V lost 7 bases, J lost 1 base, and 11 bases lay in between. DNA for the CDR3: TGTGCCAGCACCGGACAAACATCCTACGAGCAGTACTTC. It encodes CASTGQTSYEQYF.

This clone has only a few counts. The CDR3 here is CASSPGTAETQYF. CDR3 in DNA: TGTGCCAGCAGCCCAGGGACAGCGGAGACCCAGTACTTC. The rearrangement links TRBV7-2 to TRBJ2-5; 7 nucleotides line up with TRBD1. Germline trimming cut 5 bases from V and 5 bases from J; bases unmatched to any gene: 5. Germline CDR1 SGHTA, CDR2 FQGNSA. This CDR3 contains 13 residues.

The V gene is TRBV6-4, the J gene TRBJ2-3, with D perhaps TRBD2 (6 bases). CDR1 and CDR2 from the germline V gene are MRHNA and SNTAGT. The CDR3 has 14 residues. V lost 4 bases, J lost 2 bases, and 10 bases lay in between. CDR3: CASSVSGATDTQYF. CDR3 sequence (DNA): TGTGCCAGCAGTGTGTCGGGAGCCACAGATACGCAGTATTTT.

This clone was found a few times. The V call is TRBV18, the J call TRBJ1-1; possible D gene TRBD1, 6 bases. Germline V gene sequence: CDR1 KGHSH, CDR2 LQKENI. Trimming shortened V by 3 bases and J by 1 base, and 12 bases separated the two germline ends. The CDR3 runs 15 residues. CDR3 in DNA: TGTGCCAGCTCACCCGGGACGGACAGGAACACTGAAGCTTTCTTT. Its translation: CASSPGTDRNTEAFF.

This chain joins TRBV16 and TRBJ1-5; 7 nucleotides align to TRBD1. The CDR3 contains 14 residues. Unmatched junction bases numbered 3, after V lost 2 bases and J lost 5 bases. Germline values: CDR1 KGHSY, CDR2 FQNENV. The CDR3 spells CASSQNTGDQPQHF. CDR3 coding DNA: TGTGCCAGCAGCCAAAACACAGGGGATCAGCCCCAGCATTTT.

The chain employs TRBV11-2 and TRBJ2-3; no clear D gene. Germline CDR1 is SGHAT and CDR2 is FQNNGV. Trimming took off 0 bases at V and 7 bases at J, with 5 bases between the two ends. The CDR3 consists of 12 residues. The CDR3 is CASSLDTNTQYF. The CDR3 nucleotides are TGTGCCAGCAGCTTAGATACGAATACGCAGTATTTT. Complete variable domain (other parts from reference TRBV11-2 and TRBJ2-3): EAGVAQSPRYKIIEKRQSVAFWCNPISGHATLYWYQQILGQGPKLLIQFQNNGVVDDSQLPKDRFSAERLKGVDSTLKIQPAKLEDSAVYLCASSLDTNTQYFGPGTRLTVL.

The chain uses TRBV5-4 and TRBJ2-3, with TRBD2 as a possible D gene (6 bases). Germline V lookup: CDR1 SGHNT, CDR2 YYREEE (reference sequence). This CDR3 has 14 residues. The V gene lost 1 base and the J gene lost 4 bases, with 10 bases spanning the gap. CDR3 residues: CASSLRPSADTQYF. The CDR3 DNA sequence: TGTGCCAGCAGCTTGCGTCCTAGCGCAGATACGCAGTATTTT.

There are many counts of this clone. This chain uses TRBV4-1 with TRBJ2-3; D gene ambiguous. Trimming stripped 3 bases from V and 5 bases from J, with 12 bases between. The CDR3 runs 14 residues. Germline values: CDR1 MGHRA, CDR2 YSYEKL. This CDR3 reads CASSHAGTEDTQYF. CDR3 nucleotides: TGCGCCAGCAGCCACGCCGGAACGGAAGATACGCAGTATTTT.

The chain couples TRBV7-2 to TRBJ1-2; a possible D gene is TRBD1 (6 bases). The CDR3 has 15 residues. V lost 5 bases to trimming and J lost 2 bases, with 15 bases between them. CDR1 is SGHTA and CDR2 is FQGNSA in the germline V gene. This chain's CDR3 is CASSTQTGGNYGYTF. For the CDR3, the DNA is TGTGCCAGCAGCACCCAGACAGGCGGAAACTATGGCTACACCTTC.

Written as DNA, the CDR3 is TGTGCCATCAGTCCCGTTTATGGCAGGGAGTACGAGCAGTACTTC. This sequence encodes CAISPVYGREYEQYF. The J gene is TRBJ2-7, the V gene TRBV10-3; tentatively, D is TRBD1 or TRBD2 (5 bases each). The CDR3 consists of 15 residues. The germline CDR1 and CDR2 sequences are ENHRY and SYGVKD. Trimming cost V 5 bases and J 4 bases, with 18 bases left between them.

The chain combines TRBV4-1 with TRBJ2-5; 11 bases are a match to TRBD2. The CDR3 has 17 residues. V lost 1 base and J lost 5; bases outside the gene matches: 9. Germline CDR1 reads MGHRA; CDR2 reads YSYEKL. CDR3 sequence (DNA): TGCGCCAGCAGCCAAGGCCCCCTAGCGGGAGGATCGGAGACCCAGTACTTC. Translated: CASSQGPLAGGSETQYF.

The chain uses TRBV27 and TRBJ1-2; no definite D call. CDR3 length: 15 residues. CDR1 and CDR2 from the germline V gene are MNHEY and SMNVEV (reference sequence). Trimming removed 2 bases from V and 4 bases from J, with 14 bases in between. The CDR3 DNA sequence: TGTGCCAGCAGTTTACGAGAGGGTATGGGCTATGGCTACACCTTC. Encoded protein: CASSLREGMGYGYTF.

The V and J genes are TRBV10-3 and TRBJ2-5; 9 bases fit TRBD1. V lost 11 bases, J lost 5 bases, and 12 bases stayed unmatched. Per germline, CDR1 ENHRY and CDR2 SYGVKD. CDR3 size: 14 residues. The CDR3 DNA is TGTGCCGACAGGGGGGGACGTAGGAAGGAGACCCAGTACTTC. This translates into CADRGGRRKETQYF.

This clone was counted only a few times. This chain links TRBV4-1 with TRBJ2-1; 9 nucleotides line up with TRBD1. Per the germline V gene, CDR1 is MGHRA and CDR2 is YSYEKL. The CDR3 is made up of 16 amino acids. Germline trimming cut 3 bases from V and 7 bases from J; bases unmatched to any gene: 10. The CDR3 protein is CASSQGPTGGKNEQFF. The CDR3 DNA is TGCGCCAGCAGCCAGGGTCCTACAGGGGGCAAGAATGAGCAGTTCTTC.

Of note for this clone: Other DNA sequences in this specimen translate into the identical CDR3. The chain couples TRBV28 to TRBJ1-2; 7 bases map to TRBD1. CDR3 length equals 13 residues. From germline, CDR1 is MDHEN and CDR2 SYDVKM. Trimming took 2 bases from V and 8 from J; bases not matched to a gene: 5. CDR3 protein: CASSLEGARGYTF. CDR3 coding DNA: TGTGCCAGCAGTTTAGAGGGGGCGCGAGGCTACACCTTC.

The rearrangement links TRBV9 to TRBJ1-1, with D hard to call. This CDR3 comprises 13 residues. V was shortened by 1 base and J by 2 bases, with 6 bases between the two germline ends. Per the germline V gene, CDR1 is SGDLS and CDR2 is YYNGEE. CDR3 nucleotide sequence: TGTGCCAGCAGCGTAATGAGTAACACTGAAGCTTTCTTT. Encoded protein: CASSVMSNTEAFF.

This chain links TRBV5-1 with TRBJ2-1, with D possibly matching TRBD2 (5 bases). Trimming left V 7 bases short and J 2 bases short, with 7 bases between. Germline V gene data show CDR1 as SGHRS and CDR2 as YFSETQ. The CDR3 covers 12 residues. This chain's CDR3 is CASASTYNEQFF. For the CDR3, the DNA is TGCGCCAGCGCTAGCACCTACAATGAGCAGTTCTTC.

The count of this clone is one. The chain uses TRBV28 and TRBJ1-1; D is unclear. Germline V gene data show CDR1 as MDHEN and CDR2 as SYDVKM. Trimming stripped 1 base from V and 10 bases from J, with 16 bases between. There are 14 residues in the CDR3. The CDR3 loop is CASSLSGYGHRAFF. DNA of the CDR3: TGTGCCAGCAGTTTATCGGGTTACGGGCATCGAGCTTTCTTT. The full variable domain, with the rest looked up from reference TRBV28 and TRBJ1-1, is DVKVTQSSRYLVKRTGEKVFLECVQDMDHENMFWYRQDPGLGLRLIYFSYDVKMKEKGDIPEGYSVSREKKERFSLILESASTNQTSMYLCASSLSGYGHRAFFGQGTRLTVV.

The J gene is TRBJ2-6, the V gene TRBV28; D tentatively reads TRBD1 or TRBD2 (5 bases each). The CDR3 runs to 16 residues. CDR1 is MDHEN, CDR2 SYDVKM, per germline. Trimming cost V 4 bases and J 2 bases, with 12 bases left between them. The CDR3 nucleotides read TGTGCCAGCAGTTCAGATTGGGGACCTGGGGCCAACGTCCTGACTTTC. It codes for CASSSDWGPGANVLTF.

This clone came up a few times. The CDR3 protein is CASSEASEGEQFF. CDR3 sequence (DNA): TGTGCCAGCAGTGAAGCCTCGGAGGGTGAGCAGTTCTTC. V is TRBV6-1 and J is TRBJ2-1; tentative D call: TRBD2 (6 bases). The CDR3 extends over 13 amino acids. Germline V gene data show CDR1 as MNHNS and CDR2 as SASEGT. The V and J ends lost 0 bases and 9 bases respectively, with 9 bases between them.

The chain recombines TRBV27 with TRBJ2-5, with 9 nucleotides matching TRBD1. CDR3 size: 14 residues. CDR1 MNHEY and CDR2 SMNVEV come from the germline V gene (reference sequence). Trimming removed 8 bases from V and 5 bases from J; junction bases left unmatched: 9. This CDR3 is CASGGQGLGETQYF. CDR3 in DNA: TGTGCCAGCGGGGGACAGGGTTTGGGCGAGACCCAGTACTTC.

The rearrangement uses TRBV5-4 and TRBJ2-7, with TRBD2 as a possible D gene (5 bases). The CDR3 runs to 15 residues. Trimming left V 4 bases short and J 0 bases short, with 14 bases between. Germline V gene lookup returns CDR1 SGHNT and CDR2 YYREEE (reference sequence). The CDR3 region is CASSPDAGPSYEQYF. The CDR3, as DNA: TGTGCCAGCAGCCCCGACGCGGGCCCCTCCTACGAGCAGTACTTC.

The CDR3 reads CATAEAGVQETQYF. The CDR3 nucleotides are TGTGCCACCGCAGAGGCAGGGGTCCAAGAGACCCAGTACTTC. The V gene is TRBV15, the J gene TRBJ2-5, with D maybe TRBD1 (6 bases). Trimming shortened V by 8 bases and J by 1 base, and 14 bases separated the two germline ends. This CDR3 spans 14 amino acids. Germline lookup yields CDR1 LNHNV and CDR2 YYDKDF (reference sequence).

The chain recombines TRBV5-6 with TRBJ2-5, with TRBD2 matching 10 bases. Germline CDR1 is SGHDT and CDR2 is YYEEEE. The CDR3 runs to 15 residues. V shed 3 bases, J shed 5 bases, and the junction held 7 bases outside the gene matches. CDR3 sequence (DNA): TGTGCCAGCAGCTCAAACCTAGCGGGAGTTGAGACCCAGTACTTC. Amino acids: CASSSNLAGVETQYF.